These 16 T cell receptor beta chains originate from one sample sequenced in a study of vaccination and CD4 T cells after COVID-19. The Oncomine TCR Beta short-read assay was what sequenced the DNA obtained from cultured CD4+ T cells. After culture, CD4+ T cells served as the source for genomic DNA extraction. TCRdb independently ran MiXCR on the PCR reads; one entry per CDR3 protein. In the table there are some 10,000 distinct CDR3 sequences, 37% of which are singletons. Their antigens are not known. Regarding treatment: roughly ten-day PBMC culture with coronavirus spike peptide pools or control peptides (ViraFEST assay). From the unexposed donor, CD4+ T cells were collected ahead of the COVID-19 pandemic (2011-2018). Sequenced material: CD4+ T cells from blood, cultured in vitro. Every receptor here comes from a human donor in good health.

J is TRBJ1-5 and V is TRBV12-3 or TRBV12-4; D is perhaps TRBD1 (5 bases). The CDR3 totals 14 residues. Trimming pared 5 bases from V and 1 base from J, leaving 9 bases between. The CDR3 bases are TGTGCCAGCAGTCTTAGGGACAGCAATCAGCCCCAGCATTTT. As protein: CASSLRDSNQPQHF.

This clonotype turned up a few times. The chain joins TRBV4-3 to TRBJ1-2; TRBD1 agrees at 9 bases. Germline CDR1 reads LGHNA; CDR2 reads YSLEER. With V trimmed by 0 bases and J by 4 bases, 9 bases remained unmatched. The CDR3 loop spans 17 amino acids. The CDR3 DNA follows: TGCGCCAGCAGCCAAGATTGGGGGACAGGGAGTTTCTATGGCTACACCTTC. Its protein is CASSQDWGTGSFYGYTF.

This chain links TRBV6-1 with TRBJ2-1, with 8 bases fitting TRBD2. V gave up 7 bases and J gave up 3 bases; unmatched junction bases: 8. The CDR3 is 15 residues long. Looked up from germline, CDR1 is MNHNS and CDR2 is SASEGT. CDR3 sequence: CASNLSGANYNEQFF. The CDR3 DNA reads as TGTGCCAGCAACCTTAGCGGGGCAAACTACAATGAGCAGTTCTTC.

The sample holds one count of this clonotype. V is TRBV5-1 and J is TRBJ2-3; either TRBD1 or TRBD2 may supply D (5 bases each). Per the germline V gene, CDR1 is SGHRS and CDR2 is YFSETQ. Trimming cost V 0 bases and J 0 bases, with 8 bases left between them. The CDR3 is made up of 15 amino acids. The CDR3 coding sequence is TGCGCCAGCAGCTTGGGGGACGTAAGCACAGATACGCAGTATTTT. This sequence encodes CASSLGDVSTDTQYF.

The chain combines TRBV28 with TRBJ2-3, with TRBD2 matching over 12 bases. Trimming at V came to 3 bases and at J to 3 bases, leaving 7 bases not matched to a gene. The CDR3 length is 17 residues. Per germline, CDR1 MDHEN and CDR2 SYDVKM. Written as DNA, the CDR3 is TGTGCCAGCAGTTTCCTCCGACTAGCGGGAGTAACAGATACGCAGTATTTT. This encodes CASSFLRLAGVTDTQYF.

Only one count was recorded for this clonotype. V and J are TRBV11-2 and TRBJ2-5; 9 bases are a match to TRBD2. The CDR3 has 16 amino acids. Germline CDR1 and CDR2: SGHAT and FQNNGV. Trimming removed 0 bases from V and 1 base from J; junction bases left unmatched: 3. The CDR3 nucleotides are TGTGCCAGCAGCTTAGAGAGAGCGGGAGGCCAAGAGACCCAGTACTTC. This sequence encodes CASSLERAGGQETQYF.

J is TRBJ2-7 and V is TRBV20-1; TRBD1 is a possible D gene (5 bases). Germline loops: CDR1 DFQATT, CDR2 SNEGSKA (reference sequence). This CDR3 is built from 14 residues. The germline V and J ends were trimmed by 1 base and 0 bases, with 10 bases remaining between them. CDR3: CSARARTRSYEQYF. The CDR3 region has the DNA TGCAGTGCTAGAGCGAGGACACGCTCCTACGAGCAGTACTTC.

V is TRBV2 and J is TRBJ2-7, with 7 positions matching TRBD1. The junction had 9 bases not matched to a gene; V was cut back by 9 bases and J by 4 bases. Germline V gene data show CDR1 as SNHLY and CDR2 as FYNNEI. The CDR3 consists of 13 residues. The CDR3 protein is CARVTGVFYEQYF. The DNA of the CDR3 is TGTGCCAGGGTAACAGGGGTGTTTTACGAGCAGTACTTC.

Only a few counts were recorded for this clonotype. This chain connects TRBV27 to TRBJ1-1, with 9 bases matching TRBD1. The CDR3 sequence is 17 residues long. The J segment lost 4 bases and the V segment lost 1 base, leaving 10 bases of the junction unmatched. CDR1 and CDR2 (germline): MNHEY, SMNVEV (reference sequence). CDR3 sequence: CASSLWGQGVLFTEAFF. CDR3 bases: TGTGCCAGCAGTTTATGGGGACAGGGAGTGTTGTTCACTGAAGCTTTCTTT.

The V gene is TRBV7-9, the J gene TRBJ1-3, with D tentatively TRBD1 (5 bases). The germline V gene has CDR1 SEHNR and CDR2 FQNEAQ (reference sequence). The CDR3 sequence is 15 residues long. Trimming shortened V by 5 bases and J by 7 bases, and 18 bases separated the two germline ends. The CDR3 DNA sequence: TGTGCCAGCAGCCTCGGGGGTCAGGGAGCGAACACCATATATTTT. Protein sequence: CASSLGGQGANTIYF.

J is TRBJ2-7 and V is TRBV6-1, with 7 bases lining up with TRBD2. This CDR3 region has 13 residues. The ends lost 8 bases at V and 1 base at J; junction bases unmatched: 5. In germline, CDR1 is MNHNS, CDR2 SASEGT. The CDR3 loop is CASGRDVSYEQYF. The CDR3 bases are TGTGCCAGCGGGAGGGACGTATCCTACGAGCAGTACTTC.

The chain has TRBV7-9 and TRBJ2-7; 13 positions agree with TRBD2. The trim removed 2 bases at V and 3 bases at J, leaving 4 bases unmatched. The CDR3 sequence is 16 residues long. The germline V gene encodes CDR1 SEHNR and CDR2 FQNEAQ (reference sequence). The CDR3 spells CASSLFWTSGSYEQYF. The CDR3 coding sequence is TGTGCCAGCAGCTTATTCTGGACTAGCGGGAGCTACGAGCAGTACTTC. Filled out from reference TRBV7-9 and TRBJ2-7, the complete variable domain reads DTGVSQNPRHKITKRGQNVTFRCDPISEHNRLYWYRQTLGQGPEFLTYFQNEAQLEKSRLLSDRFSAERPKGSFSTLEIQRTEQGDSAMYLCASSLFWTSGSYEQYFGPGTRLTVT.

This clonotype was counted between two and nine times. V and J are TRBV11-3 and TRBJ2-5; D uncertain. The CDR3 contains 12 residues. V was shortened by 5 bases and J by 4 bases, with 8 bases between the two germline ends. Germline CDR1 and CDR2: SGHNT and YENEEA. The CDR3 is CASSLDRETQYF. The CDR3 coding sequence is TGTGCCAGCAGCCTTGATCGAGAGACCCAGTACTTC. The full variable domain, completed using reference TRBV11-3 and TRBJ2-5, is EAGVVQSPRYKIIEKKQPVAFWCNPISGHNTLYWYLQNLGQGPELLIRYENEEAVDDSQLPKDRFSAERLKGVDSTLKIQPAELGDSAVYLCASSLDRETQYFGPGTRLLVL.

In DNA form, the CDR3 reads TGCAGTGCAACAGGGTCCCCACTTGCCAAAAACATTCAGTACTTC. It encodes CSATGSPLAKNIQYF. This rearrangement joins TRBV20-1 to TRBJ2-4; D possibly corresponds to TRBD1 (6 bases). Germline V lookup: CDR1 DFQATT, CDR2 SNEGSKA (reference sequence). V lost 6 bases and J 1 base, leaving 16 bases between the germline ends. CDR3 length: 15 residues.

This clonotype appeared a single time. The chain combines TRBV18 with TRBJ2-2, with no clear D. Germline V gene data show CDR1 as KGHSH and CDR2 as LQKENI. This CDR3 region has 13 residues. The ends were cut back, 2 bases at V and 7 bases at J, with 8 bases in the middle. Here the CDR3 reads CASSPFKDGELFF. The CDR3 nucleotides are TGTGCCAGCTCACCATTCAAAGACGGGGAGCTGTTTTTT.

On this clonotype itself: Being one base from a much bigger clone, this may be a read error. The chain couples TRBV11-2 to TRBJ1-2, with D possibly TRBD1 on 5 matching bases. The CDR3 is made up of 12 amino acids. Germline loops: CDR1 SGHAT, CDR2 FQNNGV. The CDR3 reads CASSSGAYGYAF. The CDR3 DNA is TGTGCCAGCAGCTCCGGGGCCTATGGCTACGCCTTC.